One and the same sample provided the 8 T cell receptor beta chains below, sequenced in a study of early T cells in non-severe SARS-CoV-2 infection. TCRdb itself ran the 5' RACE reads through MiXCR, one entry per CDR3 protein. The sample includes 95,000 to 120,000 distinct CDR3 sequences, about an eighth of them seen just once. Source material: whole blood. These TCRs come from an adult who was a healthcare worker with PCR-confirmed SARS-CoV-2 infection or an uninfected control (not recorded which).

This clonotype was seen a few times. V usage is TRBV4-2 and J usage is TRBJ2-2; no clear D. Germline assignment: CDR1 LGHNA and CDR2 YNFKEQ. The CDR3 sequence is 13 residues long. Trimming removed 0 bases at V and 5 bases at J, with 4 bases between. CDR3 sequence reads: CASSQDPTGELFF. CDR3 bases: TGTGCCAGCAGCCAAGACCCGACCGGGGAGCTGTTTTTT.

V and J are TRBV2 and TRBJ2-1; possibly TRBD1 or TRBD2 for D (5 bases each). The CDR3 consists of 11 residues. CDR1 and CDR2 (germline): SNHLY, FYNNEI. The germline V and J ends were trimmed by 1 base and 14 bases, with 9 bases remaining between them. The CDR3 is CASSEGRGEFF. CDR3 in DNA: TGTGCCAGCAGTGAAGGGAGAGGGGAGTTCTTC. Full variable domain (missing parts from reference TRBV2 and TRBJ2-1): EPEVTQTPSHQVTQMGQEVILRCVPISNHLYFYWYRQILGQKVEFLVSFYNNEISEKSEIFDDQFSVERPDGSNFTLKIRSTKLEDSAMYFCASSEGRGEFFGPGTRLTVL.

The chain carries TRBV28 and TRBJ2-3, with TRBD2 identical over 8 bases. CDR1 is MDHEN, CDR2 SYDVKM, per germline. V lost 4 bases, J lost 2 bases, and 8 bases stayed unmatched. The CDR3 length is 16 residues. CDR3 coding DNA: TGTGCCAGCAGTTCCTTAGGAGCGGGGGCCACAGATACGCAGTATTTT. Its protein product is CASSSLGAGATDTQYF.

The CDR3 DNA is TGTGCCAGCAGTGTTCACACAGTCGCTAACTATGGCTACACCTTC. This encodes CASSVHTVANYGYTF. V and J are TRBV28 and TRBJ1-2; D uncertain. Per germline, CDR1 MDHEN and CDR2 SYDVKM. V lost 5 bases, J lost 0 bases, and 13 bases lay in between. This CDR3 is built from 15 residues.

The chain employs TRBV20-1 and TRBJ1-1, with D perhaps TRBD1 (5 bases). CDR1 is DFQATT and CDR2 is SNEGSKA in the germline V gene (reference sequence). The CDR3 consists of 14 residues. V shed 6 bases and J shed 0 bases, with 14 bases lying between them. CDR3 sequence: CSARYGGLNTEAFF. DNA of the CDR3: TGCAGTGCCCGTTATGGGGGACTGAACACTGAAGCTTTCTTT.

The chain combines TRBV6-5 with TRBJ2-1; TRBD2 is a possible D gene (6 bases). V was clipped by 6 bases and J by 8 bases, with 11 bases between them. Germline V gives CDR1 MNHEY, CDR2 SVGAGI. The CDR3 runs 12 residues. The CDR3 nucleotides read TGTGCCAGCAGCCGCGGGACGTATGAGCAGTTCTTC. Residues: CASSRGTYEQFF.

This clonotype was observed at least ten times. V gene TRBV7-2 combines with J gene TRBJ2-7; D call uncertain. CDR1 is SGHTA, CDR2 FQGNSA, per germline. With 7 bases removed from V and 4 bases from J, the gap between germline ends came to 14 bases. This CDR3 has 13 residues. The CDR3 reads CASILPNSYEQYF. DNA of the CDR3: TGTGCCAGCATCCTGCCTAATTCGTACGAGCAGTACTTC. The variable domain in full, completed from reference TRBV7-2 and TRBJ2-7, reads GAGVSQSPSNKVTEKGKDVELRCDPISGHTALYWYRQSLGQGLEFLIYFQGNSAPDKSGLPSDRFSAERTGGSVSTLTIQRTQQEDSAVYLCASILPNSYEQYFGPGTRLTVT.

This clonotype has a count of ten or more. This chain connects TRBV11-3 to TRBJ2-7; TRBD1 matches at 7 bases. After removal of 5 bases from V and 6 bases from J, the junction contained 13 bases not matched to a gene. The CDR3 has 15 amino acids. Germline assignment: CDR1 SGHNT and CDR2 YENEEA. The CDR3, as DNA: TGTGCCAGCAGCCGGGACAGCTACCCATCAAGCGAGCAGTACTTC. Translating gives CASSRDSYPSSEQYF.